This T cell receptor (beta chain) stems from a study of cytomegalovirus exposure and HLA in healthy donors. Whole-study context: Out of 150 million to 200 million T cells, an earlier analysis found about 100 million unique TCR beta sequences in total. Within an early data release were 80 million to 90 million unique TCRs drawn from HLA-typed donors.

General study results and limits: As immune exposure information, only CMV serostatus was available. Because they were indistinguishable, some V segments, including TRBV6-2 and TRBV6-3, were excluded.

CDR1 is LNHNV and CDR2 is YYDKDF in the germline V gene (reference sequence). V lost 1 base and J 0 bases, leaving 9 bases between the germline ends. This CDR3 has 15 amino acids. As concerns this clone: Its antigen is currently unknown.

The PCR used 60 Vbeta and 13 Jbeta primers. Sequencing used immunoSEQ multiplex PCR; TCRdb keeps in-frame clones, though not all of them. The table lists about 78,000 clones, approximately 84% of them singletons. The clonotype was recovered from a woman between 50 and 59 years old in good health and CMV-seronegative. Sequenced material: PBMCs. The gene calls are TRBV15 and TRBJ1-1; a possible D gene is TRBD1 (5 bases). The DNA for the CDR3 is TGTGCCACCAGCAGAGCAGGGCGGATGAACACTGAAGCTTTCTTT. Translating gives CATSRAGRMNTEAFF.